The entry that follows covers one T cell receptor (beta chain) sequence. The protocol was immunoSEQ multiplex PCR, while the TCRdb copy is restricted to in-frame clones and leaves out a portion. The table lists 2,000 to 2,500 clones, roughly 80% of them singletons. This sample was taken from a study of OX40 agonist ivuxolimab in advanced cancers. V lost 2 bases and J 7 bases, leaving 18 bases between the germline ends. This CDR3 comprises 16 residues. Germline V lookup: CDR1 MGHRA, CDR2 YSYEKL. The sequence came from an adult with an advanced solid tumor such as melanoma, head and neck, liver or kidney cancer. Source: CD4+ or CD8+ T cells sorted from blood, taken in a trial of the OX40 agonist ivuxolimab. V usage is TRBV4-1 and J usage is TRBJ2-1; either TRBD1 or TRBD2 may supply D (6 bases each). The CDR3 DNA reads TGCGCCAGCAGCCAATCCCCATGGGGGGCAGGGAATGAGCAGTTCTTC. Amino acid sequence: CASSQSPWGAGNEQFF.